This T cell receptor (beta chain) was captured by sequencing in a study of T cell responses to AZD1222 COVID-19 vaccine. On this clone: Its antigen is still unknown.

Whole-study findings and limits: Among the donors, most were white British and more were female, and clonal diversity was possibly underestimated. Repertoire samples came only from after the peak T cell response. Vaccination with two AZD1222 doses was followed by a rise in Spike-specific TCR breadth and depth.

Only in-frame clones appear in the TCRdb table, and some are missing; sequencing was by immunoSEQ multiplex PCR. The sample includes over 75,000 clones, around nine tenths seen only once; the top ten take about 2%. The CDR3 consists of 15 residues. The V gene end was trimmed by 1 base and the J gene end by 5 bases; junction bases not matched to a gene: 4. Germline loops: CDR1 SGHTA, CDR2 FQGNSA. Sequences were derived from peripheral blood, sampled on day 0 of AZD1222 vaccination. J is TRBJ2-5 and V is TRBV7-2, with 10 positions matching TRBD1. This TCR derives from an adult in good health. The CDR3 loop reads CASSLGGQGSETQYF. The CDR3 coding sequence is TGTGCCAGCAGCTTAGGGGGACAGGGGTCCGAGACCCAGTACTTC. The complete variable domain, with remaining parts taken from reference TRBV7-2 and TRBJ2-5, reads GAGVSQSPSNKVTEKGKDVELRCDPISGHTALYWYRQSLGQGLEFLIYFQGNSAPDKSGLPSDRFSAERTGGSVSTLTIQRTQQEDSAVYLCASSLGGQGSETQYFGPGTRLLVL.